This T cell receptor beta chain was recorded in a study of vaccination and CD4 T cells after COVID-19. Across the study: Some control cultures received a CEFX pool, which served as the positive control. Others received an HIV-1 Nef pool or no peptide. Study-level results: A nonsignificant median increase from around 21 to 38 SARS-CoV-2-reactive clonotypes was observed.

CDR3 length equals 13 residues. Looked up from germline, CDR1 is DFQATT and CDR2 is SNEGSKA (reference sequence). V dropped 1 base and J dropped 3 bases, with 6 bases sitting between them. Documented treatment: roughly ten-day PBMC culture with coronavirus spike peptide pools or control peptides (ViraFEST assay). Gathering of the CD4+ T cells, from the unexposed donor, took place before the COVID-19 pandemic (2011-2018). ViraFEST used peptide pools to expand antigen-specific T cells before TCR sequencing. Medium was half-exchanged with fresh IL-2 medium on days 3 and 7. A word on this clonotype: The target antigen is unknown.

Oncomine TCR Beta short-read sequencing was applied to DNA from cultured CD4+ T cells. From the PCR reads, TCRdb called clonotypes with MiXCR, one entry per CDR3 protein. The sample lists approximately 2,700 distinct CDR3 sequences, approximately 40% occurring once. This rearrangement joins TRBV20-1 to TRBJ1-4, with D hard to call. The receptor was derived from a human donor in good health. Sequencing used CD4+ T cells from blood, cultured in vitro. CDR3 amino acids: CSARAGSNEKLFF. The CDR3, as DNA: TGCAGTGCTAGAGCCGGTTCTAATGAAAAACTGTTTTTT.